This TCR beta chain appears in the sequencing data of a study of blood T cell repertoires in COVID-19. Study information: Sites across the United States, Italy and Spain contributed samples from acute and convalescent COVID-19.

CDR3 length: 15 amino acids. Trimming took 0 bases from V and 5 from J; bases not matched to a gene: 6. CDR1 and CDR2 (germline): SGHRS, YFSETQ. This clone was picked up one time. This table comes from immunoSEQ multiplex PCR, and its TCRdb copy is limited to in-frame clones, with some not included. The table has roughly 100,000 clones, almost 90% seen once. This TCR came from a human donor in a cohort sampled during active COVID-19. The specimen was peripheral blood. The chain combines TRBV5-1 with TRBJ2-5; 8 nucleotides agree with TRBD2. CDR3 bases: TGCGCCAGCAGCTTGGATCCGGGGGGGCACGAGACCCAGTACTTC. Its translation: CASSLDPGGHETQYF.